Below are 14 T cell receptor beta chains sequenced from a single sample in a study of beta chain features in type 1 diabetes (dated by TCRdb to the late 2010s). The library was built by means of the immunoSEQ multiplex PCR assay. All of the isolated RNA was reverse transcribed with the High Capacity cDNA Reverse Transcription Kit, so expressed TCRB transcripts were sequenced. TCRdb provides this immuneACCESS table in a form limited to in-frame rearrangements. Some clones are lacking; in checked studies, under half of them reflect an unresolved V gene, and why the rest are absent is not known. This sample has hundreds of thousands of clones in its table, and roughly a sixth of those were observed once. The ten largest clonotypes hold approximately 0.087% of the sample. Sequenced sample: naive CD4+ T cells from blood. Explained via the paper, the cell subset or site label denotes: true naive CD4+ T cells. The receptor source for this set is a man between 18 and 29 years old in good health.

This clone was detected only a few times. The genes are TRBV4-2 and TRBJ2-5, with D maybe TRBD1 (6 bases). Per the germline V gene, CDR1 is LGHNA and CDR2 is YNFKEQ. The CDR3 length is 12 residues. The V end was cut by 0 bases, the J end by 9 bases, with 8 bases between. CDR3 bases: TGTGCCAGCAGCCAAGATTCAGGGGCCCAGTACTTC. It encodes CASSQDSGAQYF.

The sample holds a few counts of this clone. This chain joins TRBV29-1 and TRBJ1-5; 9 bases align to TRBD1. The ends lost 4 bases at V and 5 bases at J; junction bases unmatched: 9. CDR1 and CDR2 (germline): SQVTM, ANQGSEA. This CDR3 region has 15 residues. CDR3 sequence reads: CSVGTGTGSYQPQHF. CDR3 in DNA: TGCAGCGTTGGGACCGGGACAGGGAGCTATCAGCCCCAGCATTTT.

A few counts support this clone. The V and J genes are TRBV13 and TRBJ2-7, with no clear D. The V gene lost 2 bases and the J gene lost 5 bases, with 25 bases spanning the gap. Germline lookup yields CDR1 PRHDT and CDR2 FYEKMQ (reference sequence). CDR3 length: 18 residues. The CDR3 loop is CASSLSPKASDEAHEQYF. In nucleotides, the CDR3 is TGTGCCAGCAGCTTATCACCAAAGGCCTCGGACGAAGCCCACGAGCAGTACTTC.

This rearrangement joins TRBV6-1 to TRBJ2-5; TRBD2 aligns across 13 bases. The CDR3 consists of 16 residues. The ends lost 4 bases at V and 8 bases at J; junction bases unmatched: 10. From germline, CDR1 is MNHNS and CDR2 SASEGT. The DNA of the CDR3 is TGTGCCAGCAGTGTTGGGACTAGCGGGGTATTGGGAACCCAGTACTTC. It yields the protein CASSVGTSGVLGTQYF.

The CDR3 sequence: CASSFRDRVGTEAFF. DNA of the CDR3: TGTGCCAGCAGCTTCCGGGACAGGGTGGGCACTGAAGCTTTCTTT. The rearrangement joins TRBV5-4 to TRBJ1-1, with 9 nucleotides matching TRBD1. The ends lost 2 bases at V and 4 bases at J; junction bases unmatched: 6. CDR1 SGHNT and CDR2 YYREEE come from the germline V gene (reference sequence). The CDR3 extends over 15 amino acids.

This chain links TRBV7-2 with TRBJ2-7; 11 bases are a match to TRBD1. The ends lost 7 bases at V and 1 base at J; junction bases unmatched: 6. CDR1 and CDR2 (germline): SGHTA, FQGNSA. CDR3 size: 15 residues. The CDR3 region has the DNA TGTGCCAGCACCCGGACAGGGGGCGGGTCCTACGAGCAGTACTTC. Translated: CASTRTGGGSYEQYF.

The rearrangement uses TRBV28 and TRBJ2-2; 8 bases match TRBD1. The CDR3 is made up of 16 amino acids. J was trimmed by 5 bases and V by 7 bases; bases with no gene match: 12. CDR1 and CDR2 from the germline V gene are MDHEN and SYDVKM. In DNA form, the CDR3 reads TGTGCCAGCAAAATCCCCCGACAGGGGAGGACCGGGGAGCTGTTTTTT. Its translation is CASKIPRQGRTGELFF.

The V call is TRBV6-5, the J call TRBJ2-3; possible D gene TRBD1, 5 bases. Trimming removed 6 bases at V and 2 bases at J, with 12 bases between. Germline assignment: CDR1 MNHEY and CDR2 SVGAGI. This CDR3 has 14 residues. CDR3 nucleotide sequence: TGTGCCAGCAGAGACAGCAAACTCACAGATACGCAGTATTTT. It specifies CASRDSKLTDTQYF.

This clone appeared a few times. The chain has TRBV10-3 and TRBJ2-3, with TRBD1 as a possible D gene (8 bases). The CDR3 covers 16 residues. V was clipped by 6 bases and J by 2 bases, with 18 bases between them. CDR1 and CDR2 from the germline V gene are ENHRY and SYGVKD. The CDR3: CAISRRTGRDTDTQYF. DNA for the CDR3: TGTGCCATCAGCCGCAGGACAGGGAGGGACACAGATACGCAGTATTTT.

The rearrangement links TRBV19 to TRBJ1-6; 11 nucleotides match TRBD1. V shed 4 bases and J 11 bases; nucleotides not matched to a gene: 10. The CDR3 sequence is 16 residues long. The germline V gene has CDR1 LNHDA and CDR2 SQIVND (reference sequence). The CDR3 sequence is CASSTDRGRSGTPLHF. In DNA form, the CDR3 reads TGTGCCAGTAGTACGGACAGGGGGCGTAGCGGGACACCCCTCCACTTT.

A few counts support this clone. The gene calls are TRBV5-1 and TRBJ2-3, with D uncertain. Germline CDR1 is SGHRS and CDR2 is YFSETQ. This CDR3 has 12 amino acids. Trimming stripped 3 bases from V and 2 bases from J, with 4 bases between. This CDR3 reads CASSSYTDTQYF. The CDR3 nucleotides read TGCGCCAGCAGCTCATACACAGATACGCAGTATTTT.

This clone appeared a few times. V is TRBV28 and J is TRBJ2-2, with D maybe TRBD2 (6 bases). Per the germline V gene, CDR1 is MDHEN and CDR2 is SYDVKM. Trimming pared 3 bases from V and 4 bases from J, leaving 9 bases between. The CDR3 covers 14 residues. Written as DNA, the CDR3 is TGTGCCAGCAGTTTTAGGCGGGGCACCGGGGAGCTGTTTTTT. It codes for CASSFRRGTGELFF.

This clone was detected a few times. The chain uses TRBV5-6 and TRBJ1-3; tentative D call: TRBD1 (5 bases). V was clipped by 2 bases and J by 4 bases, with 7 bases between them. The CDR3 is 13 amino acids. Looked up from germline, CDR1 is SGHDT and CDR2 is YYEEEE. DNA of the CDR3: TGTGCCAGCAGCTTAGGGGACGGAAACACCATATATTTT. This encodes CASSLGDGNTIYF.

V is TRBV9 and J is TRBJ2-3; TRBD1 matches 7 bases. The germline V gene has CDR1 SGDLS and CDR2 YYNGEE. This CDR3 has 15 residues. V dropped 2 bases and J dropped 2; count of bases not matched to a gene: 5. CDR3 coding DNA: TGTGCCAGCAGCGTCCGGGACAGTTACACAGATACGCAGTATTTT. Translation: CASSVRDSYTDTQYF.